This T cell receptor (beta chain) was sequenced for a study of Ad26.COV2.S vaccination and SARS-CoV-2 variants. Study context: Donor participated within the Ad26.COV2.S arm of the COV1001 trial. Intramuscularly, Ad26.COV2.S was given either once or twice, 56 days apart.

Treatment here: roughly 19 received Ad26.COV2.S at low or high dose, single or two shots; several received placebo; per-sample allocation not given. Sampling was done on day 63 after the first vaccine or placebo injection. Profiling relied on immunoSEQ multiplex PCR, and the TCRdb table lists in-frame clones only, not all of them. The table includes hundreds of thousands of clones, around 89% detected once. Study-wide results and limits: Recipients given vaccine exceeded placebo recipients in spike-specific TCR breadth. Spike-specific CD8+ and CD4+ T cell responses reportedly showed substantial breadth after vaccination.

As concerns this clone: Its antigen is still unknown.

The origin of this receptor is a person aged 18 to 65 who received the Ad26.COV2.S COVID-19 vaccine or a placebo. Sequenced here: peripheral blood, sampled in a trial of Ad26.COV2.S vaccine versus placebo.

CDR3 DNA sequence: TGTGCCAGCAGCTTTAGCGGGAGGTACTCCTACGAGCAGTACTTC. Translation: CASSFSGRYSYEQYF. J is TRBJ2-7 and V is TRBV7-9; 10 nucleotides agree with TRBD2. Per the germline V gene, CDR1 is SEHNR and CDR2 is FQNEAQ (reference sequence). J was trimmed by 0 bases and V by 3 bases; bases with no gene match: 2. The CDR3 loop spans 15 amino acids.